This T cell receptor beta chain derives from a study of molecular identifiers for immune sequencing clone quantification. Whole-study findings and limits: It was shown that clones above 20 RNA copies held over 99% of effector molecules, but under 1% in naive cells.

TCRdb re-called the PCR reads through MiXCR, storing one row per CDR3 protein. This sample carries approximately 320,000 distinct CDR3 sequences, 24% of them seen once, and the ten largest clones take 0.65% to 0.95%. This clonotype appeared a single time. Its antigen is unidentified. Per germline, CDR1 MNHEY and CDR2 SVGAGI. The CDR3 has 14 residues. Between the trimmed V and J ends, which lost 5 bases and 7 bases, there was a span of 14 bases. The receptor was derived from a human donor in good health. Some libraries in this study had Jurkat cell RNA spiked in. The chain carries TRBV6-5 and TRBJ1-4; D not certain. Sample: naive CD8+ T cells from blood, with Jurkat cell RNA spiked in. The subset denotes: FACS-sorted CD8+CD4-CCR7+CD45RA+ naive T cells. This CDR3 reads CASSTNPGSEKLFF. The DNA for the CDR3 is TGTGCCAGCAGTACAAACCCGGGGAGTGAAAAACTGTTTTTT.